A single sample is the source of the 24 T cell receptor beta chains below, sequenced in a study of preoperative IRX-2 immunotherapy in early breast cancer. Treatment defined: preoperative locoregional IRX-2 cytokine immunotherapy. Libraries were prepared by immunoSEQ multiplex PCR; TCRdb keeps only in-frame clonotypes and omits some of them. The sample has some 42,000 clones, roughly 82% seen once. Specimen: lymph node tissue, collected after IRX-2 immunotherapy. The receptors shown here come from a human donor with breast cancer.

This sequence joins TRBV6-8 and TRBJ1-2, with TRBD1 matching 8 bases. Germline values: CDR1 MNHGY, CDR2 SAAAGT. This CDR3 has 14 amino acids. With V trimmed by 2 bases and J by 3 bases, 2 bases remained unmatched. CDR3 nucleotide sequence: TGTGCCAGCAGTTACCAGGGGGCGGACTATGGCTACACCTTC. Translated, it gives CASSYQGADYGYTF.

DNA of the CDR3: TGTGCCAGCGGTACCACAGGGATTAACTATGGCTACACCTTC. It specifies CASGTTGINYGYTF. The V call is TRBV11-3, the J call TRBJ1-2; D is possibly TRBD1 (6 bases). The germline V and J ends were trimmed by 8 bases and 1 base, with 14 bases remaining between them. This CDR3 is 14 amino acids long. The germline CDR1 and CDR2 sequences are SGHNT and YENEEA.

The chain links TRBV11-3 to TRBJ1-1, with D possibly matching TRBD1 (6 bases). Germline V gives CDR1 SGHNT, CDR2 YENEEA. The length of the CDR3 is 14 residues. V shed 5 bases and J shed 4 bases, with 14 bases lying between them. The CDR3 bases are TGTGCCAGCAGCCTTGAGGGGGGCTCCACTGAAGCTTTCTTT. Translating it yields CASSLEGGSTEAFF.

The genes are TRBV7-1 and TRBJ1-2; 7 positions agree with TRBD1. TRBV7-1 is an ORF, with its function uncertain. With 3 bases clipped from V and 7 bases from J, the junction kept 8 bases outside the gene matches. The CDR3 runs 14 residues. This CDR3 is CASSSDRVVAGYTF. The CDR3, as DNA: TGTGCCAGCAGCTCCGACAGGGTAGTCGCTGGCTACACCTTC.

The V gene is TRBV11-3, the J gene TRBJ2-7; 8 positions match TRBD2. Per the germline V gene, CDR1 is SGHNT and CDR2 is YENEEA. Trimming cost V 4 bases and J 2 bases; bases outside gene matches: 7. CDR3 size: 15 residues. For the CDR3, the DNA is TGTGCCAGCAGCTGGATAGCGGGAAGCCCCTACGAGCAGTACTTC. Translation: CASSWIAGSPYEQYF.

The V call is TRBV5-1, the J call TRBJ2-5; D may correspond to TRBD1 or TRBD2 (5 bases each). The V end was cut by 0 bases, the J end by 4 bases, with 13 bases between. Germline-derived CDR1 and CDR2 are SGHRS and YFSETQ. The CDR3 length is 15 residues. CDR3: CASSLVGAGLETQYF. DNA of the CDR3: TGCGCCAGCAGCTTGGTAGGGGCGGGTTTAGAGACCCAGTACTTC.

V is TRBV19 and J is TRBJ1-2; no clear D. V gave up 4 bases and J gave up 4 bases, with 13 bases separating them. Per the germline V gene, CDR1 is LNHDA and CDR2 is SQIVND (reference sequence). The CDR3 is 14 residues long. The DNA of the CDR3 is TGTGCCAGTAGTAACAACGGGCCGATCTATGGCTACACCTTC. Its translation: CASSNNGPIYGYTF.

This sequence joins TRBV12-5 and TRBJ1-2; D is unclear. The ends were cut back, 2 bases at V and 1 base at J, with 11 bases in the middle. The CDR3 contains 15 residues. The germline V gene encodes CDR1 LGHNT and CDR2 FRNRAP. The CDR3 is CASGLYQGFNYGYTF. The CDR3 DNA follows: TGTGCTAGTGGTTTGTACCAAGGGTTTAACTATGGCTACACCTTC.

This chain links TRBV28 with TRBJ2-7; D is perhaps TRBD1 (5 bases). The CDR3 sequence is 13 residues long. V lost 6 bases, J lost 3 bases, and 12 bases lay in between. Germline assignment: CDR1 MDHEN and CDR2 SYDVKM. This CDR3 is CASSLDRHYEQYF. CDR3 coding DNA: TGTGCCAGCAGCCTAGACAGACACTACGAGCAGTACTTC.

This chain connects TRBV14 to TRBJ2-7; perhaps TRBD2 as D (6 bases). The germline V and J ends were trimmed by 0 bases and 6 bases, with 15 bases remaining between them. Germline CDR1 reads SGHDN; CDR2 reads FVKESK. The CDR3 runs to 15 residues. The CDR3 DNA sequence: TGTGCCAGCAGCCAAGATGCAGGGACTGGACGCGAGCAGTACTTC. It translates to CASSQDAGTGREQYF.

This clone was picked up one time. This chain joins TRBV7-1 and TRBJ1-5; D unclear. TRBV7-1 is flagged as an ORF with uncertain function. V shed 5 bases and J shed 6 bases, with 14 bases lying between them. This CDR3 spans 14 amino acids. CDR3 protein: CASSAERVSQPQHF. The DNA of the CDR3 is TGTGCCAGCAGCGCCGAAAGGGTCAGTCAGCCCCAGCATTTT.

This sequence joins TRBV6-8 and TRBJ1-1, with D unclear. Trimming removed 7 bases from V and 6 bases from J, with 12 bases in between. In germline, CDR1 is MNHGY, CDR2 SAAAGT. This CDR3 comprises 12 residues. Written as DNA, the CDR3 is TGTGCCAGCACCGGCCGGCGGGCTGAAGCTTTCTTT. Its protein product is CASTGRRAEAFF.

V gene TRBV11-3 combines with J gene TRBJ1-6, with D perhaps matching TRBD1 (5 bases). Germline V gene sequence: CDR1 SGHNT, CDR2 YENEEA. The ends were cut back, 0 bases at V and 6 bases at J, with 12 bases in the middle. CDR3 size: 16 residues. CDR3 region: CASSLDGTVLNSPLHF. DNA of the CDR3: TGTGCCAGCAGCTTAGACGGGACCGTCCTTAATTCACCCCTCCACTTT.

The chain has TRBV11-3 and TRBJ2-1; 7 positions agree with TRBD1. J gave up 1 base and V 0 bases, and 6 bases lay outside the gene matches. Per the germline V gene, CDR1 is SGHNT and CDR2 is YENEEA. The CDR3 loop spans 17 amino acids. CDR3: CASSLDSGTASYNEQFF. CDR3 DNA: TGTGCCAGCAGCTTAGACTCCGGGACAGCGTCCTACAATGAGCAGTTCTTC.

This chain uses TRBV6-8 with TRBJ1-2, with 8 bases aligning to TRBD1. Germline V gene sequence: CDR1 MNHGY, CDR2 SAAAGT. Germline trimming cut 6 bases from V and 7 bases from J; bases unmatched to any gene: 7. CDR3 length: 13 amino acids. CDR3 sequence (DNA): TGTGCCAGCAGGAAGGACAGGGACATTGGCTACACCTTC. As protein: CASRKDRDIGYTF.

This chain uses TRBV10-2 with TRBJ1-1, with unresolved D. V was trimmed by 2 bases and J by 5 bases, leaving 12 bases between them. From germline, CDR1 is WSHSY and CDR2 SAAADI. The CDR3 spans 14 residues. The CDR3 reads CASSEAPLGTEAFF. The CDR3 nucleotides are TGCGCCAGCAGTGAGGCACCCCTGGGAACTGAAGCTTTCTTT.

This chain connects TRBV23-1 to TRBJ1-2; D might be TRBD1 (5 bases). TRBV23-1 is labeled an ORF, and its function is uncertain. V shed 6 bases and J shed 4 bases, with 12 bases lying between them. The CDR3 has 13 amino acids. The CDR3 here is CASSQDRTYGYTF. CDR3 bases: TGCGCCAGCAGCCAAGACAGAACCTATGGCTACACCTTC.

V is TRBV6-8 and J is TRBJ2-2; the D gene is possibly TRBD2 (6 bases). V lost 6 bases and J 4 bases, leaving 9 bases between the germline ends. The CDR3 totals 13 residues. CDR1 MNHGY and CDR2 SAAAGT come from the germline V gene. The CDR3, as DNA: TGTGCCAGCAGGATTAGCGGCACCGGGGAGCTGTTTTTT. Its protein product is CASRISGTGELFF.

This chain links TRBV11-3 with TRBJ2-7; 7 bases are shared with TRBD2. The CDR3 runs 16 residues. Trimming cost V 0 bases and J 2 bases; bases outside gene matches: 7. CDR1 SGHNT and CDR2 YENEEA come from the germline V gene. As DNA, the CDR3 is TGTGCCAGCAGCTTAGAGCGCGGGGGAGGTACCTACGAGCAGTACTTC. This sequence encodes CASSLERGGGTYEQYF.

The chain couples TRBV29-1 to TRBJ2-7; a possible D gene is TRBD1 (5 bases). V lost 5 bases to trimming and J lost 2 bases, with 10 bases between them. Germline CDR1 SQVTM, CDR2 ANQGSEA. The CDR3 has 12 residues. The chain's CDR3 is CSVRAGPYEQYF. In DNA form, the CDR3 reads TGCAGCGTTCGAGCAGGGCCCTACGAGCAGTACTTC.

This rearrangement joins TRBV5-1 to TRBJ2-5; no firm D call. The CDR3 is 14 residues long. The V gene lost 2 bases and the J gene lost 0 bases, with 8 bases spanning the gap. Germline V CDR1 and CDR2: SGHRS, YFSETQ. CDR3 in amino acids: CASSFKDYQETQYF. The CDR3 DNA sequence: TGCGCCAGCAGCTTTAAAGACTACCAAGAGACCCAGTACTTC.

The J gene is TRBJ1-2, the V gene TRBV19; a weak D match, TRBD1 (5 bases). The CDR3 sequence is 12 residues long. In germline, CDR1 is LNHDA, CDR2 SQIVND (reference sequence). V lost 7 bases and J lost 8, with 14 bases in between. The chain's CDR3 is CASKQGPGGYTF. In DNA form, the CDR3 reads TGTGCCAGTAAGCAGGGACCCGGAGGCTACACCTTC.

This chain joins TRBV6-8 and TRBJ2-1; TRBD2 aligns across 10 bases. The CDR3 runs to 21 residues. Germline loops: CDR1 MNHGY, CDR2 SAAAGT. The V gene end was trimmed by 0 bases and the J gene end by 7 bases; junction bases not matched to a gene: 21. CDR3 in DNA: TGTGCCAGCAGTTACTCGTTACTTTCTCCCCGGCCGGGACTAGCGTTAAATGAGCAGTTCTTC. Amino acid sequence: CASSYSLLSPRPGLALNEQFF.

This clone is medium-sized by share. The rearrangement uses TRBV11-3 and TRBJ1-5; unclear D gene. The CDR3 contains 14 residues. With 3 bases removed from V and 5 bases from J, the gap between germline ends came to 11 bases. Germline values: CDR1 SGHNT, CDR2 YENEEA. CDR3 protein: CASSLAAGDQPQHF. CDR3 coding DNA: TGTGCCAGCAGCTTGGCGGCAGGTGATCAGCCCCAGCATTTT.